This TCR beta chain emerged from a study of blood T cell repertoires in COVID-19. Study-level information: Italy, Spain and the United States were the sources of the convalescent and acute COVID-19 samples. Sources were T cells, B-cell-depleted T cells, or PBMCs; the material itself was cDNA or gDNA.

This clone was counted a few times. The CDR3 runs 13 residues. V was cut by 6 bases and J by 5 bases, with 10 bases left in between. Some clones are missing from TCRdb's copy, which holds only in-frame ones; the method was immunoSEQ multiplex PCR. The sample contains about 88,000 clones, 90% to 95% of which appear only once. Sequenced material: peripheral blood. The TCR comes from a man aged 60-69 years with acute or convalescent COVID-19. The chain uses TRBV12-3 or TRBV12-4 and TRBJ2-2; D gene unclear. The CDR3 DNA reads as TGTGCCAGCAGACAGTATTTAACCGGGGAGCTGTTTTTT. Protein sequence: CASRQYLTGELFF.